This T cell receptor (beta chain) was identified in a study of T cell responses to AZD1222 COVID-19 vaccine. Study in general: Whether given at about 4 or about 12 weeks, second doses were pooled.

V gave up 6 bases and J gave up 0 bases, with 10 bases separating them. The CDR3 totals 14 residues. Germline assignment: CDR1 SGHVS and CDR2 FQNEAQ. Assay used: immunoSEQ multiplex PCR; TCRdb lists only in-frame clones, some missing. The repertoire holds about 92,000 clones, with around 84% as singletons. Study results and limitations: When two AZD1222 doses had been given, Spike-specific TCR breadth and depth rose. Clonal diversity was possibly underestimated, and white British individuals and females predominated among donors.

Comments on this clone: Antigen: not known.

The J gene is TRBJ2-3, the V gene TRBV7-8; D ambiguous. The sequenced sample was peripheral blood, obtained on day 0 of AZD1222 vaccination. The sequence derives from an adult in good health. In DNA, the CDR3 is TGTGCCAGCAGGAGACTCACTAGCACAGATACGCAGTATTTT. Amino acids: CASRRLTSTDTQYF.